This T cell receptor (beta chain) appears in the sequencing data of a study of patients and donors after allogeneic stem cell transplantation. TCRdb re-derived calls from the RT-PCR reads in MiXCR, one entry per CDR3 protein. The sample comprises about 200,000 distinct CDR3 sequences, 41% of which are singletons, and 25% to 35% rests with the top ten. Trimming removed 0 bases from V and 5 bases from J, with 10 bases in between. CDR1 is LGHDT and CDR2 is YNNKEL in the germline V gene (reference sequence). The CDR3 sequence is 15 residues long. The chain has TRBV3-1 and TRBJ2-2; no clear D gene. The source material was blood, either unsorted or a sorted T cell fraction (not recorded which). This TCR came from a human donor who was either an allogeneic HSCT recipient or a stem cell or donor lymphocyte infusion donor (not recorded which). It is not recorded whose cells these are; they may come from a transplant donor. The CDR3 DNA reads TGTGCCAGCAGCCAAGATGGGCTTATGACCGGGGAGCTGTTTTTT. This sequence encodes CASSQDGLMTGELFF.